This T cell receptor (beta chain) was retrieved from a study of blood T cell repertoires in COVID-19. Across the whole study: Acute-phase and convalescent COVID-19 samples originated in the United States, Italy and Spain. The analysed material was cDNA or gDNA that came from T cells, B-cell-depleted T cells, or PBMCs.

In the original processing: Amplified reference gene primers provided the basis for estimating nucleated cell counts. Generated by immunoSEQ multiplex PCR, the TCRdb table keeps only in-frame clones and is missing some. Clone size and the V and J calls come from that table; the DNA yielded D and trimming. The data show 300,000 to 400,000 clones, 80% to 90% seen once. The sequenced sample consisted of peripheral blood. This TCR was recovered from a woman aged 50 to 60 who had recovered from COVID-19.

CDR3 loop: CASSPDWSGELFF. As DNA, the CDR3 is TGTGCCAGCAGCCCAGACTGGTCCGGGGAGCTGTTTTTT. V gene TRBV5-6 combines with J gene TRBJ2-2; D is uncertain. Germline values: CDR1 SGHDT, CDR2 YYEEEE. Trimming stripped 4 bases from V and 6 bases from J, with 10 bases between. There are 13 residues in the CDR3.